The T cell receptor (beta chain) under discussion was sequenced for a study of human T cells and chemical hapten exposure. Noted time point: patch test 3, about 24 weeks after DPC sensitization. The treatment was: therapeutic diphenylcyclopropenone sensitization with weekly scalp DPC. Trimming took 11 bases from V and 8 from J, leaving 15 bases between them. Germline CDR1 reads SGHVS; CDR2 reads FQNEAQ. The CDR3 has 12 residues. TCRdb re-called the RACE reads with MiXCR, one entry per CDR3 protein. The data hold tens of thousands of distinct CDR3 sequences, with roughly 12% observed a single time. This clonotype was seen many times.

The genes are TRBV7-8 and TRBJ1-4; D call uncertain. This clonotype originated in a man aged 25 to 40 with alopecia areata. Some clones in this sample may be carry-over from other donors' samples. Sequences were derived from whole blood, sampled in connection with sensitization to the hapten diphenylcyclopropenone (DPC). The chain's CDR3 is CAVSEGGEKLFF. In DNA, the CDR3 is TGTGCCGTTAGTGAAGGTGGGGAAAAACTGTTTTTT.